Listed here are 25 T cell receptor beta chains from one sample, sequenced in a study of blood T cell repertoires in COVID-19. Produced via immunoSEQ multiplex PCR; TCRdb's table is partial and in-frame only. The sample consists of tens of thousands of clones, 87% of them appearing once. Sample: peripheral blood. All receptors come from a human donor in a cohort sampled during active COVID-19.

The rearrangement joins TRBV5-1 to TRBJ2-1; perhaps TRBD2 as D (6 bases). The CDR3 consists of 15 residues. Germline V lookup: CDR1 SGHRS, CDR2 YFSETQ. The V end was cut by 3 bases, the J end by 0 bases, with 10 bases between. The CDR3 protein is CASSSGLSSYNEQFF. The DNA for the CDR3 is TGCGCCAGCAGCTCGGGACTGAGCTCCTACAATGAGCAGTTCTTC. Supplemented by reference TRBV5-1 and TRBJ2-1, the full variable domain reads KAGVTQTPRYLIKTRGQQVTLSCSPISGHRSVSWYQQTPGQGLQFLFEYFSETQRNKGNFPGRFSGRQFSNSRSEMNVSTLELGDSALYLCASSSGLSSYNEQFFGPGTRLTVL.

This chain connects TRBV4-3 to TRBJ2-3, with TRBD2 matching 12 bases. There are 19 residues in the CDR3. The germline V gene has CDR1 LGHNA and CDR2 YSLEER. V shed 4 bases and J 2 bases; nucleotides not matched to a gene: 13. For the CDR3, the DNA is TGCGCCAGCAGCCGCGCCTCTAGCGGGGGGGGAGCTTACACAGATACGCAGTATTTT. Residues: CASSRASSGGGAYTDTQYF.

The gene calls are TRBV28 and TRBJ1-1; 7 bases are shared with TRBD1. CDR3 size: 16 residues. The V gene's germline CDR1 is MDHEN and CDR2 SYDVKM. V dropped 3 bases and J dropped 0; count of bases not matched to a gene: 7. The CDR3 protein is CASSFPRTGMNTEAFF. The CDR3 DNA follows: TGTGCCAGCAGTTTCCCAAGGACAGGAATGAACACTGAAGCTTTCTTT.

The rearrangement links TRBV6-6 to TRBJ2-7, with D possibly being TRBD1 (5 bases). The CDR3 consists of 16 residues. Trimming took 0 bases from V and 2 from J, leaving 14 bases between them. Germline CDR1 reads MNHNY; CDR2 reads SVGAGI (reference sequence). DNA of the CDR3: TGTGCCAGCAGTTACTCAAAGGGGTCAAAAACCTACGAGCAGTACTTC. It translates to CASSYSKGSKTYEQYF.

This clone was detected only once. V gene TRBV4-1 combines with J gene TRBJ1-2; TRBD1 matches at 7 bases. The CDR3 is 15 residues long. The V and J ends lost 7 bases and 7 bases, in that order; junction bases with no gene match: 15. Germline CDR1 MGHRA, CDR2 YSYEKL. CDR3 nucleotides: TGCGCCAGCAACCGCCCGGGACAGACAGTCCGTGGCTACACCTTC. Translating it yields CASNRPGQTVRGYTF.

The CDR3: CASSLKQGGTEAFF. CDR3 coding DNA: TGTGCCAGCAGCTTAAAACAGGGGGGCACTGAAGCTTTCTTT. The V call is TRBV11-3, the J call TRBJ1-1; TRBD1 agrees at 8 bases. The CDR3 is made up of 14 amino acids. Germline CDR1 is SGHNT and CDR2 is YENEEA. J lost 4 bases, V lost 2 bases, and 3 bases had no gene match.

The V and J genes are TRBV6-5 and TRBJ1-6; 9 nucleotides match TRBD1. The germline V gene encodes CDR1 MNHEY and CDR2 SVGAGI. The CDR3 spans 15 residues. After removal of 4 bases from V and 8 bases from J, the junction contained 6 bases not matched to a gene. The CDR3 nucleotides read TGTGCCAGCAGTTTGGGGACAGGGCCCGATTCACCCCTCCACTTT. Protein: CASSLGTGPDSPLHF.

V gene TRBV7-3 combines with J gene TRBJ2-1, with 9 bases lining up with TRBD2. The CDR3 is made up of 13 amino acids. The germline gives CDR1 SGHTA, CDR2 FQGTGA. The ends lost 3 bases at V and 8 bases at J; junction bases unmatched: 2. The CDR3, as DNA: TGTGCCAGCAGCTTGAGGACTAGCGATGAGCAGTTCTTC. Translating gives CASSLRTSDEQFF.

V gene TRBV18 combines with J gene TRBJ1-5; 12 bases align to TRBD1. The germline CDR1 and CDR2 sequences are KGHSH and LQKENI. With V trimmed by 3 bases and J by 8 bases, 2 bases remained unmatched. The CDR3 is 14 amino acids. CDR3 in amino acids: CASSPGQGAKPQHF. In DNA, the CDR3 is TGTGCCAGCTCACCGGGACAGGGGGCGAAGCCCCAGCATTTT.

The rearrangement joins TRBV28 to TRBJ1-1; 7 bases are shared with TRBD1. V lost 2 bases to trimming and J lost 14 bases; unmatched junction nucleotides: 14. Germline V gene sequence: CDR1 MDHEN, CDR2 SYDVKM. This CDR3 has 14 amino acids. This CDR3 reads CASSLGTDPGSGFF. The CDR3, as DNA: TGTGCCAGCAGTTTAGGGACAGACCCCGGGAGTGGCTTCTTT.

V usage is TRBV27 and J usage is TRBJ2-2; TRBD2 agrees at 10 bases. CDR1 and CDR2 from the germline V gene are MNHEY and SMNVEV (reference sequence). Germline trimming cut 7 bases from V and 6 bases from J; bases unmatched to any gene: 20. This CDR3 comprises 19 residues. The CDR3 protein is CASMSDGLAATFGSGELFF. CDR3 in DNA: TGTGCCAGCATGAGTGACGGACTAGCGGCGACCTTTGGGTCCGGGGAGCTGTTTTTT.

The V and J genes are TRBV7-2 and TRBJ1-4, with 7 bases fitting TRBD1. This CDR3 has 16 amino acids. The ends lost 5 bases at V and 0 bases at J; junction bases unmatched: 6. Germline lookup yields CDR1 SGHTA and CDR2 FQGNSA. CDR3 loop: CASSMTGFATNEKLFF. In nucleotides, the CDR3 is TGTGCCAGCAGCATGACAGGGTTTGCAACTAATGAAAAACTGTTTTTT.

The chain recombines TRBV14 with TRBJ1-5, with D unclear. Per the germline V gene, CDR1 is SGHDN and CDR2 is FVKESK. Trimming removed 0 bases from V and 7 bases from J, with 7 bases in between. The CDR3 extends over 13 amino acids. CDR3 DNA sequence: TGTGCCAGCAGCCAAGACCTGGGCCAGCCCCAGCATTTT. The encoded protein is CASSQDLGQPQHF.

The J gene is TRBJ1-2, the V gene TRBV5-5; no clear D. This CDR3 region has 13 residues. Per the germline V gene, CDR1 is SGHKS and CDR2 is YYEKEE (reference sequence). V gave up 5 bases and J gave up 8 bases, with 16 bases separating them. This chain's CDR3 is CASRFTQTEGYTF. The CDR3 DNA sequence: TGTGCCAGCAGGTTTACTCAAACGGAGGGCTACACCTTC.

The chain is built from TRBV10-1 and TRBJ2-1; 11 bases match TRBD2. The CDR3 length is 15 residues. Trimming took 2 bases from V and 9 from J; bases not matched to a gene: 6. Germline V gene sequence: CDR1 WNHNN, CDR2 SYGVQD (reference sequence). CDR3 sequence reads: CASSEALAGGGEQFF. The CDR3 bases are TGCGCCAGCAGTGAGGCTCTAGCGGGGGGCGGTGAGCAGTTCTTC.

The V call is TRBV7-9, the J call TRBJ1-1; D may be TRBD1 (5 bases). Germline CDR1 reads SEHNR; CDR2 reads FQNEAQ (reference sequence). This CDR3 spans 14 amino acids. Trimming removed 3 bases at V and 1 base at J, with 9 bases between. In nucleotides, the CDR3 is TGTGCCAGCAGCTTGAGACAGACGAACACTGAAGCTTTCTTT. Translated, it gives CASSLRQTNTEAFF.

In DNA form, the CDR3 reads TGTGCCAGCAGTGAAACCCCAATCCCGGCCTACGAGCAGTACTTC. This encodes CASSETPIPAYEQYF. The chain carries TRBV2 and TRBJ2-7; D ambiguous. The CDR3 sequence is 15 residues long. The germline V and J ends were trimmed by 2 bases and 2 bases, with 13 bases remaining between them. The germline gives CDR1 SNHLY, CDR2 FYNNEI.

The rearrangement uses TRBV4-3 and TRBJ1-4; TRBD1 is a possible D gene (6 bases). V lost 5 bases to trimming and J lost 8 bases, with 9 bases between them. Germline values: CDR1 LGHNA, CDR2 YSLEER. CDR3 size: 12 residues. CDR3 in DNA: TGCGCCAGCAGCGAAACAGGGGAAAAACTGTTTTTT. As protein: CASSETGEKLFF.

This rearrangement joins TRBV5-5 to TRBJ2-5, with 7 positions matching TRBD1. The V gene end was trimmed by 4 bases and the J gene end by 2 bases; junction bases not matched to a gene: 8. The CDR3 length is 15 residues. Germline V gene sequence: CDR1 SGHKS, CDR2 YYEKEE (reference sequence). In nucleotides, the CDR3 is TGTGCCAGCAGCAAAGGGGACAGCCAACAAGAGACCCAGTACTTC. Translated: CASSKGDSQQETQYF.

The CDR3 coding sequence is TGTGCCACCAGACAGGGCTGGCGCAATCAGCCCCAGCATTTT. Its protein product is CATRQGWRNQPQHF. The V gene is TRBV15, the J gene TRBJ1-5; possible D gene TRBD1, 6 bases. With 6 bases removed from V and 2 bases from J, the gap between germline ends came to 11 bases. The CDR3 is 14 residues long. Germline assignment: CDR1 LNHNV and CDR2 YYDKDF (reference sequence).

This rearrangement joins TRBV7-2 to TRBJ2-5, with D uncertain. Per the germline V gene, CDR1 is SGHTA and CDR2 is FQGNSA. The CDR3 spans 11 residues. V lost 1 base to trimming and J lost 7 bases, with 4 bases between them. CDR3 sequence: CASSLVATQYF. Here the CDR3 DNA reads TGTGCCAGCAGCTTAGTGGCGACCCAGTACTTC.

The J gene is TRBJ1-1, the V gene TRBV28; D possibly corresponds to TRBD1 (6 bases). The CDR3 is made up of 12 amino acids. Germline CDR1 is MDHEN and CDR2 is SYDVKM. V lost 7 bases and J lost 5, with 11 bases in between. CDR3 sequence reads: CASTTGRTEAFF. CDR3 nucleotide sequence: TGTGCCAGCACCACAGGGCGAACTGAAGCTTTCTTT.

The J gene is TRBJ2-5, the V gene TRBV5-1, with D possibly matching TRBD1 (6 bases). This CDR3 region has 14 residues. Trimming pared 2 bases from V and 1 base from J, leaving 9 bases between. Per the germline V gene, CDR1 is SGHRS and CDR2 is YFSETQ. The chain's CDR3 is CASSFGQSQETQYF. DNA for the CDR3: TGCGCCAGCAGCTTTGGACAGAGCCAAGAGACCCAGTACTTC.

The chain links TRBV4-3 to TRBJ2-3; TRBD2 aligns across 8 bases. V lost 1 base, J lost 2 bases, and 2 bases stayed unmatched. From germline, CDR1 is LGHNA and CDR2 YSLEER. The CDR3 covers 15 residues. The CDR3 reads CASSQVSGATDTQYF. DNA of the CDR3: TGCGCCAGCAGCCAAGTTAGCGGGGCCACAGATACGCAGTATTTT.

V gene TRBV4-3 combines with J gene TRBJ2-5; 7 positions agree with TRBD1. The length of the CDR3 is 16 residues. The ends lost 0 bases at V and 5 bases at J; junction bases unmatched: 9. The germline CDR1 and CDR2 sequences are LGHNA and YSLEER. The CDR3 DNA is TGCGCCAGCAGCCAAGATATCAAGGGGGCGAGGGAGACCCAGTACTTC. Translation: CASSQDIKGARETQYF.